The 8 T cell receptor beta chains below were found in one sample sequenced in a study of T-cell memory formation after mild COVID-19. Each CDR3 protein gets one entry after TCRdb re-called the 5' RACE reads with MiXCR. The sample contains hundreds of thousands of distinct CDR3 sequences, 15% to 20% of which appear only once. The sample was PBMCs or a T cell subset sorted from them (not recorded which). The receptor source for this set is a man aged 18 to 29 who had mild COVID-19 (a few samples of this study predate the infection). Cell type and time point are not known.

This clonotype was seen more than once but under ten times. This chain links TRBV15 with TRBJ2-7; D call uncertain. Trimming pared 0 bases from V and 2 bases from J, leaving 8 bases between. The CDR3 length is 14 residues. Germline-derived CDR1 and CDR2 are LNHNV and YYDKDF (reference sequence). In nucleotides, the CDR3 is TGTGCCACCAGCAGAGATTTGGATACCTACGAGCAGTACGTC. Its translation is CATSRDLDTYEQYV.

The chain employs TRBV2 and TRBJ2-5; 11 positions agree with TRBD1. V trimming: 3 bases; J trimming: 4 bases; junction bases outside the gene matches: 1. Germline V gives CDR1 SNHLY, CDR2 FYNNEI. This CDR3 comprises 14 residues. The DNA for the CDR3 is TGTGCCAGCAGTGACGGGACAGGGGGAGAGACCCAGTACTTC. Its translation is CASSDGTGGETQYF.

The table lists this clonotype with a few counts. CDR3 coding DNA: TGTGCCAGCATGCTCTTTGAGGGGTACAACACTGAAGCTTTCTTT. Its protein is CASMLFEGYNTEAFF. The gene calls are TRBV12-3 or TRBV12-4 and TRBJ1-1, with D possibly being TRBD1 (5 bases). CDR3 length: 15 amino acids. V gave up 7 bases and J gave up 2 bases, with 17 bases separating them.

The chain couples TRBV4-1 to TRBJ1-4, with D unresolved. The ends were cut back, 2 bases at V and 6 bases at J, with 7 bases in the middle. The CDR3 totals 13 residues. Germline assignment: CDR1 MGHRA and CDR2 YSYEKL. The CDR3 DNA is TGCGCCAGCAGCCAACGGGAAGATGAAAAACTGTTTTTT. Residues: CASSQREDEKLFF.

This chain connects TRBV5-1 to TRBJ1-6; 7 nucleotides agree with TRBD1. Germline values: CDR1 SGHRS, CDR2 YFSETQ. V trimming: 4 bases; J trimming: 14 bases; junction bases outside the gene matches: 9. The CDR3 covers 13 residues. The chain's CDR3 is CASSLGQEGALHF. The CDR3 DNA reads TGCGCCAGCAGCCTTGGACAGGAAGGGGCCCTCCACTTT.

The chain links TRBV6-1 to TRBJ1-1; no clear D gene. The CDR3 is 15 residues long. Looked up from germline, CDR1 is MNHNS and CDR2 is SASEGT. Trimming removed 6 bases from V and 7 bases from J, with 21 bases in between. The CDR3 loop reads CASRDNPGIFNEAFF. CDR3 DNA: TGTGCCAGCAGAGACAACCCCGGGATATTTAATGAAGCTTTCTTT.

The V gene is TRBV20-1, the J gene TRBJ2-7; no definite D call. Germline V gene sequence: CDR1 DFQATT, CDR2 SNEGSKA (reference sequence). The CDR3 contains 12 residues. V was shortened by 0 bases and J by 2 bases, with 5 bases between the two germline ends. CDR3 bases: TGCAGTGCTAGAGAGGGAACCTACGAGCAGTACTTC. As protein: CSAREGTYEQYF.

In DNA, the CDR3 is TGTGCCAGCAGCCGCCCTGCCGGGGGAAGGATGGCAGATACGCAGTATTTT. This sequence encodes CASSRPAGGRMADTQYF. The chain carries TRBV7-2 and TRBJ2-3; D is perhaps TRBD2 (6 bases). Germline V CDR1 and CDR2: SGHTA, FQGNSA. The CDR3 sequence is 17 residues long. V was trimmed by 5 bases and J by 4 bases, leaving 22 bases between them.